These 2 T cell receptor beta chains were all obtained from the same sample, sequenced in a study of T-cell reconstitution after alpha-beta-depleted transplantation in children. Construction of the TCRbeta library involved unique molecular identifiers. TCRdb recomputed calls from the PCR reads with MiXCR, one row per CDR3 protein. The sample lists about 72,000 distinct CDR3 sequences, just under 7.5% occurring once. The sample here was PBMCs from the stem cell graft donor, taken from the stem cell graft. The receptors originated from a human donor who donated a stem cell graft to a child with acute lymphoblastic leukemia.

At least ten counts were recorded for this clonotype. V gene TRBV9 combines with J gene TRBJ2-2; D is ambiguous. The CDR3 is 14 residues long. V shed 4 bases and J shed 0 bases, with 7 bases lying between them. CDR1 and CDR2 from the germline V gene are SGDLS and YYNGEE. CDR3: CASSPRTNTGELFF. In DNA form, the CDR3 reads TGTGCCAGCAGCCCCCGAACGAACACCGGGGAGCTGTTTTTT.

V and J are TRBV28 and TRBJ1-1, with unresolved D. Germline assignment: CDR1 MDHEN and CDR2 SYDVKM. V gave up 10 bases and J gave up 5 bases, with 29 bases separating them. There are 17 residues in the CDR3. CDR3 in amino acids: CAIGLALIRKEVTEAFF. Written as DNA, the CDR3 is TGTGCCATCGGCCTTGCTCTGATCCGCAAAGAAGTAACTGAAGCTTTCTTT.